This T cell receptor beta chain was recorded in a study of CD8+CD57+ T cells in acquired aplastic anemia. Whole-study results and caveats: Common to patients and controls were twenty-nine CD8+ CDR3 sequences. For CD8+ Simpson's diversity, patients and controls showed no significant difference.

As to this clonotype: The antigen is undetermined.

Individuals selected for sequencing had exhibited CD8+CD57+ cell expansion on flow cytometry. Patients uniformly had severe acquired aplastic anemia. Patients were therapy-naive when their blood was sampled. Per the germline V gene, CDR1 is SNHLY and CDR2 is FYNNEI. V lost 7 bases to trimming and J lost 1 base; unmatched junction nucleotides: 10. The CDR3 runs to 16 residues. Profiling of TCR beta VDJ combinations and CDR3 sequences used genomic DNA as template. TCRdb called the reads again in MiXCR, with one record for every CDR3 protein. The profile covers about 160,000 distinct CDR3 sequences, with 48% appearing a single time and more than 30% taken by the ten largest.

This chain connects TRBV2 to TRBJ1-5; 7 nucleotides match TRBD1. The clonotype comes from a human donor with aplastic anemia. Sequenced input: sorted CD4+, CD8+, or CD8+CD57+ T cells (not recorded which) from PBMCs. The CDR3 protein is CASTGGTELSNQPQHF. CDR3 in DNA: TGTGCCAGCACCGGAGGGACAGAGCTAAGCAATCAGCCCCAGCATTTT. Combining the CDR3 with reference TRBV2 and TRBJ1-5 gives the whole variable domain EPEVTQTPSHQVTQMGQEVILRCVPISNHLYFYWYRQILGQKVEFLVSFYNNEISEKSEIFDDQFSVERPDGSNFTLKIRSTKLEDSAMYFCASTGGTELSNQPQHFGDGTRLSIL.